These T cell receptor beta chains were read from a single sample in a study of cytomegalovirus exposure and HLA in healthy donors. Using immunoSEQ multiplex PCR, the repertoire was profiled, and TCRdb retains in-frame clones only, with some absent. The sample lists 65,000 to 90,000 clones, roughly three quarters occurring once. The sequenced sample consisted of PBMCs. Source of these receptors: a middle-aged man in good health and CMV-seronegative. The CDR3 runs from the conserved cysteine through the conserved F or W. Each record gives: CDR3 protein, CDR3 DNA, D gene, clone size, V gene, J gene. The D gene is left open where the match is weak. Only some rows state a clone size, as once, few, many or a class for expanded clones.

CDR3 protein: CASSRLFGTNEKLFF; CDR3 DNA: TGCGCCAGCAGCCGACTCTTCGGGACTAATGAAAAACTGTTTTTT; D gene: -; clone size: -; V gene: TRBV4-3; J gene: TRBJ1-4
CDR3 protein: CASRVSSLGGNTEAFF; CDR3 DNA: TGCGCCAGCAGGGTTTCCAGCCTTGGCGGGAACACTGAAGCTTTCTTT; D gene: -; clone size: -; V gene: TRBV5-1; J gene: TRBJ1-1
CDR3 protein: CASSPNQGQFYGYTF; CDR3 DNA: TGTGCCAGCAGCCCAAACCAGGGGCAGTTTTATGGCTACACCTTC; D gene: -; clone size: -; V gene: TRBV7-8; J gene: TRBJ1-2
CDR3 protein: CASSESAGGRTGELFF; CDR3 DNA: TGTGCCAGCAGTGAATCGGCAGGGGGCAGGACCGGGGAGCTGTTTTTT; D gene: TRBD1; clone size: -; V gene: TRBV6-1; J gene: TRBJ2-2
CDR3 protein: CASSDPGFADTQYF; CDR3 DNA: TGTGCCAGCAGTGATCCAGGGTTCGCAGATACGCAGTATTTT; D gene: -; clone size: -; V gene: TRBV27; J gene: TRBJ2-3
CDR3 protein: CASSHPDYEQYF; CDR3 DNA: TGTGCCAGCAGTCACCCGGACTACGAGCAGTACTTC; D gene: -; clone size: -; V gene: TRBV6-5; J gene: TRBJ2-7
CDR3 protein: CAGGTGYMRTEAFF; CDR3 DNA: TGTGCCGGAGGGACAGGGTATATGCGCACTGAAGCTTTCTTT; D gene: TRBD1; clone size: once; V gene: TRBV30; J gene: TRBJ1-1
CDR3 protein: CASSVDRAGNTIYF; CDR3 DNA: TGTGCCAGCAGCGTAGACAGGGCTGGAAACACCATATATTTT; D gene: -; clone size: few; V gene: TRBV9; J gene: TRBJ1-3
CDR3 protein: CASSAQGRVYNSPLHF; CDR3 DNA: TGTGCCAGCAGCGCACAGGGAAGGGTTTATAATTCACCCCTCCACTTT; D gene: -; clone size: -; V gene: TRBV9; J gene: TRBJ1-6
CDR3 protein: CASSFRDTSKNYGYTF; CDR3 DNA: TGTGCCAGCAGCTTTCGGGACACCTCCAAAAACTATGGCTACACCTTC; D gene: -; clone size: -; V gene: TRBV7-9; J gene: TRBJ1-2